The 17 T cell receptor beta chains given below trace back to one sample, sequenced in a study of T cells in Graves' hyperthyroidism and ophthalmopathy. Amplified TCR beta CDR3 regions came from RNA transcripts. Using the HTBI primer set, a first-round RT-PCR was run on the TCR CDR3. TCRdb fed the multiplex PCR reads into MiXCR, producing one record per CDR3 protein. This table holds around 300,000 distinct CDR3 sequences, 13% found once. Sequenced sample: blood. Every receptor here comes from a woman aged 30 to 39 with Graves' hyperthyroidism that later progressed to Graves' ophthalmopathy.

This clonotype has a count of ten or more. The chain couples TRBV10-3 to TRBJ2-3, with TRBD2 matching over 8 bases. CDR1 ENHRY and CDR2 SYGVKD come from the germline V gene. There are 15 residues in the CDR3. The V gene end was trimmed by 3 bases and the J gene end by 3 bases; junction bases not matched to a gene: 5. CDR3 loop: CAISDPREETDTQYF. As DNA, the CDR3 is TGTGCCATCAGTGATCCGCGGGAGGAAACAGATACGCAGTATTTT.

The rearrangement uses TRBV19 and TRBJ1-2, with D uncertain. Per the germline V gene, CDR1 is LNHDA and CDR2 is SQIVND (reference sequence). With 1 base removed from V and 5 bases from J, the gap between germline ends came to 17 bases. There are 16 residues in the CDR3. This CDR3 is CASSIVPGLGLYGYTF. The CDR3 bases are TGTGCCAGTAGTATAGTACCAGGCCTCGGCCTGTATGGCTACACCTTC.

This clonotype was observed many times. This chain uses TRBV6-1 with TRBJ2-1; TRBD2 matches 14 bases. The CDR3 runs to 16 residues. V was pared by 1 base and J by 8 bases, with 4 bases of the junction left unmatched. In germline, CDR1 is MNHNS, CDR2 SASEGT. The CDR3 loop is CASSEGLAGGMDEQFF. The CDR3 nucleotides read TGTGCCAGCAGTGAAGGACTAGCGGGAGGGATGGATGAGCAGTTCTTC.

This clonotype appeared many times. This chain uses TRBV6-5 with TRBJ1-4; TRBD1 agrees at 7 bases. The length of the CDR3 is 17 residues. Germline CDR1 MNHEY, CDR2 SVGAGI. With 2 bases clipped from V and 8 bases from J, the junction kept 14 bases outside the gene matches. CDR3 nucleotides: TGTGCCAGCAGTTACCTGGACAGGCCCTACCAGGAGGAAAAACTGTTTTTT. Amino acids: CASSYLDRPYQEEKLFF.

The J gene is TRBJ2-1, the V gene TRBV5-1, with D uncertain. The germline gives CDR1 SGHRS, CDR2 YFSETQ. V was clipped by 4 bases and J by 2 bases, with 16 bases between them. There are 16 residues in the CDR3. CDR3 residues: CASSQDDLQTYNEQFF. Written as DNA, the CDR3 is TGCGCCAGCAGCCAGGATGACCTGCAAACCTACAATGAGCAGTTCTTC.

DNA for the CDR3: TGTGCCAGCAGGACGAGGAGCGCAAATCCTGAAGCTTTCTTT. Encoded protein: CASRTRSANPEAFF. The rearrangement joins TRBV2 to TRBJ1-1; D unresolved. Germline CDR1 SNHLY, CDR2 FYNNEI. Trimming pared 6 bases from V and 6 bases from J, leaving 17 bases between. This CDR3 is built from 14 residues.

The CDR3 nucleotides are TGTGCCAGCAGCGGTGGATTGGGCACCGGGGAGCTGTTTTTT. Translating it yields CASSGGLGTGELFF. The chain employs TRBV9 and TRBJ2-2; D gene ambiguous. Trimming pared 3 bases from V and 4 bases from J, leaving 10 bases between. Germline V gives CDR1 SGDLS, CDR2 YYNGEE. This CDR3 is built from 14 residues.

This clonotype was seen many times. V gene TRBV18 combines with J gene TRBJ2-3; no definite D call. V was clipped by 5 bases and J by 0 bases, with 15 bases between them. Germline V gene sequence: CDR1 KGHSH, CDR2 LQKENI. This CDR3 is built from 16 residues. The CDR3 DNA is TGTGCCAGCTCATTAGACCCGGGCCCTAGCACAGATACGCAGTATTTT. Protein: CASSLDPGPSTDTQYF. Supplemented by reference TRBV18 and TRBJ2-3, the full variable domain reads NAGVMQNPRHLVRRRGQEARLRCSPMKGHSHVYWYRQLPEEGLKFMVYLQKENIIDESGMPKERFSAEFPKEGPSILRIQQVVRGDSAAYFCASSLDPGPSTDTQYFGPGTRLTVL.

This chain connects TRBV29-1 to TRBJ2-3; D is unresolved. The V end lost 4 bases, the J end lost 0 bases, and 11 bases lay between the germline ends. Germline CDR1 SQVTM, CDR2 ANQGSEA. The CDR3 runs 14 residues. The CDR3 loop reads CSVGTFSSTDTQYF. The CDR3 DNA follows: TGCAGCGTTGGGACCTTTTCTAGCACAGATACGCAGTATTTT.

This clonotype showed up just a few times. The V gene is TRBV28, the J gene TRBJ1-4; D call uncertain. Germline V gene lookup returns CDR1 MDHEN and CDR2 SYDVKM. This CDR3 region has 14 residues. Trimming stripped 2 bases from V and 8 bases from J, with 12 bases between. CDR3 DNA: TGTGCCAGCAGTTTAACCGGTCAATGGGAAAAACTGTTTTTT. It translates to CASSLTGQWEKLFF.

This clonotype was seen many times. The chain employs TRBV6-1 and TRBJ2-2; no firm D call. This CDR3 is 16 amino acids long. Germline loops: CDR1 MNHNS, CDR2 SASEGT. Trimming stripped 8 bases from V and 1 base from J, with 17 bases between. CDR3 sequence reads: CASSPKWLLNTGELFF. CDR3 coding DNA: TGTGCCAGCTCCCCTAAATGGCTGCTGAACACCGGGGAGCTGTTTTTT.

In this sample, this clonotype turned up many times. The chain has TRBV3-1 and TRBJ2-1, with TRBD1 matching over 7 bases. This CDR3 region has 16 residues. Germline V gives CDR1 LGHDT, CDR2 YNNKEL (reference sequence). The trim removed 4 bases at V and 0 bases at J, leaving 6 bases unmatched. For the CDR3, the DNA is TGTGCCAGCAGCCTTATCCGGGACAGCTCCTACAATGAGCAGTTCTTC. This encodes CASSLIRDSSYNEQFF.

This clonotype has only a few counts. This chain links TRBV29-1 with TRBJ2-6, with D perhaps TRBD1 (6 bases). V lost 3 bases and J 3 bases, leaving 18 bases between the germline ends. CDR3 length equals 17 residues. Per germline, CDR1 SQVTM and CDR2 ANQGSEA. In DNA, the CDR3 is TGCAGCGTTGACTTCGGGCAGGGGTGGGGTGGGGCCAACGTCCTGACTTTC. Protein sequence: CSVDFGQGWGGANVLTF.

This clonotype appeared many times. The chain has TRBV27 and TRBJ2-2, with D perhaps TRBD2 (5 bases). This CDR3 has 13 residues. With 8 bases removed from V and 0 bases from J, the gap between germline ends came to 7 bases. CDR1 and CDR2 (germline): MNHEY, SMNVEV (reference sequence). DNA for the CDR3: TGTGCCAGCTACGGGGCGAACACCGGGGAGCTGTTTTTT. Its protein product is CASYGANTGELFF.

This clonotype was counted at least ten times. V is TRBV6-1 and J is TRBJ1-1; D remains unclear. V lost 2 bases and J lost 3, with 13 bases in between. Germline V gene lookup returns CDR1 MNHNS and CDR2 SASEGT. The CDR3 is 15 residues long. The CDR3 coding sequence is TGTGCCAGCAGTGAAATGTCCATGGCGGACACTGAAGCTTTCTTT. Translated: CASSEMSMADTEAFF.

This clonotype was picked up many times. The V gene is TRBV27, the J gene TRBJ1-3; D uncertain. CDR1 MNHEY and CDR2 SMNVEV come from the germline V gene (reference sequence). V lost 5 bases and J 1 base, leaving 9 bases between the germline ends. The CDR3 extends over 14 amino acids. The CDR3 reads CASSPRPSGNTIYF. The CDR3 DNA reads as TGTGCCAGCAGTCCCAGACCTTCTGGAAACACCATATATTTT.

This clonotype was counted at least ten times. The rearrangement uses TRBV7-9 and TRBJ2-3; no clear D gene. CDR3 length: 13 residues. V was shortened by 5 bases and J by 4 bases, with 10 bases between the two germline ends. In germline, CDR1 is SEHNR, CDR2 FQNEAQ (reference sequence). In DNA, the CDR3 is TGTGCCAGCAGCAATATTGGGGCAGATACGCAGTATTTT. Residues: CASSNIGADTQYF.